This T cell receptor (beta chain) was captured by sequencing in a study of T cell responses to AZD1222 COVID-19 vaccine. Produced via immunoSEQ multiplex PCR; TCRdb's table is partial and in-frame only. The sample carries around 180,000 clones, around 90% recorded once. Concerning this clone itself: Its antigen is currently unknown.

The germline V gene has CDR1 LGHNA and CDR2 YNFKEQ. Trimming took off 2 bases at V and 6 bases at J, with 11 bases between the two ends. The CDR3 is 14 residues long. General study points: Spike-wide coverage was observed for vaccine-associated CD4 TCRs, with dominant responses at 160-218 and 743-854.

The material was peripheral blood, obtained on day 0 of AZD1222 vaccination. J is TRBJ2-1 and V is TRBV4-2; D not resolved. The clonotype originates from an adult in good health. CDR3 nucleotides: TGTGCCAGCAGCCAACGGTCATCCCTCAATGAGCAGTTCTTC. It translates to CASSQRSSLNEQFF.